The source of this TCR beta chain is a study of shared clonotypes between healthy human individuals. V was clipped by 5 bases and J by 5 bases, with 9 bases between them. CDR3 size: 12 residues. Germline V lookup: CDR1 SGHVS, CDR2 FNYEAQ. The assay was immunoSEQ multiplex PCR, and TCRdb's table has in-frame clones only and misses some. Of 2 million to 2.5 million clones listed, around 92% were seen once; the top ten hold roughly 0.34%. Sequencing was performed on naive CD4+ T cells from PBMCs. Subset defined: CD45RA+ positively selected. The V call is TRBV7-6, the J call TRBJ2-5; D remains ambiguous. The clonotype comes from a man aged 18 to 29 in good health. Some clones in this sample may be carry-over from other donors' samples. The CDR3 bases are TGTGCCAGCAGCGGGCGATGGGAGACCCAGTACTTC. Amino acid sequence: CASSGRWETQYF. The full variable domain, in which reference TRBV7-6 and TRBJ2-5 provide the parts outside the CDR3, is GAGVSQSPRYKVTKRGQDVALRCDPISGHVSLYWYRQALGQGPEFLTYFNYEAQQDKSGLPNDRFSAERPEGSISTLTIQRTEQRDSAMYRCASSGRWETQYFGPGTRLLVL.